The 17 T cell receptor beta chains given below trace back to one sample, sequenced in a study of neurological immune-mediated disorders. Specified time point: technical triplicate 3. Via MiXCR, TCRdb re-called the 5' RACE reads, giving one row per CDR3 protein. The sample lists approximately 28,000 distinct CDR3 sequences, roughly a sixth seen once, with approximately 5% in the top ten. Source material: CD4+ T cells from blood. All receptors derive from a female donor with HTLV-1-associated myelopathy (HAM/TSP).

At least ten counts were recorded for this clonotype. This chain uses TRBV6-5 with TRBJ2-2, with 7 bases that match TRBD1. The CDR3 loop spans 16 amino acids. V shed 6 bases, J shed 2 bases, and the junction held 9 bases outside the gene matches. Germline V gene sequence: CDR1 MNHEY, CDR2 SVGAGI. The CDR3 DNA is TGTGCCAGCAGCCCAATTGAGGGGGCTAACACCGGGGAGCTGTTTTTT. This gives the protein CASSPIEGANTGELFF.

The chain is built from TRBV6-1 and TRBJ1-4; TRBD1 aligns across 8 bases. V trimming: 7 bases; J trimming: 10 bases; junction bases outside the gene matches: 20. Germline V gene data show CDR1 as MNHNS and CDR2 as SASEGT. The CDR3 contains 17 residues. The CDR3 bases are TGTGCCAGCAAGGACAGGGCAAGGTCCTCGACGAGCGGAAAACTGTTTTTT. Protein sequence: CASKDRARSSTSGKLFF.

This clonotype was counted many times. V and J are TRBV20-1 and TRBJ1-1; weak D call: TRBD1 (6 bases). V lost 3 bases and J lost 6, with 23 bases in between. The length of the CDR3 is 16 residues. Germline values: CDR1 DFQATT, CDR2 SNEGSKA (reference sequence). The CDR3 coding sequence is TGCAGTGCTAGTTTAGGACGGGGGGGGGCTCGGGCTGAAGCTTTCTTT. Its translation: CSASLGRGGARAEAFF.

This sequence joins TRBV5-1 and TRBJ2-1, with a tentative D call TRBD1 (6 bases). This CDR3 comprises 14 residues. Trimming cost V 1 base and J 9 bases, with 14 bases left between them. The germline CDR1 and CDR2 sequences are SGHRS and YFSETQ. In DNA, the CDR3 is TGCGCCAGCAGCTTGATGTCAGGGGAACCTGAGCAGTTCTTC. Translating gives CASSLMSGEPEQFF.

This clonotype was seen ten or more times. This chain links TRBV20-1 with TRBJ2-5; no firm D call. V gave up 2 bases and J gave up 4 bases, with 5 bases separating them. The germline CDR1 and CDR2 sequences are DFQATT and SNEGSKA (reference sequence). The CDR3 runs to 11 residues. Here the CDR3 DNA reads TGCAGTGCTAGAAAAGGAGAGACCCAGTACTTC. Translation gives CSARKGETQYF.

This clonotype was recorded many times. The V gene is TRBV12-3 or TRBV12-4, the J gene TRBJ2-3; a weak D match, TRBD1 (5 bases). V lost 5 bases and J 0 bases, leaving 9 bases between the germline ends. This CDR3 is built from 14 residues. The chain's CDR3 is CASSRRQSTDTQYF. CDR3 nucleotides: TGTGCCAGCAGTCGCCGACAGAGCACAGATACGCAGTATTTT.

This clonotype showed up many times. This sequence joins TRBV5-1 and TRBJ2-2, with 11 bases lining up with TRBD2. The germline CDR1 and CDR2 sequences are SGHRS and YFSETQ. V lost 3 bases to trimming and J lost 1 base; unmatched junction nucleotides: 2. The CDR3 is made up of 16 amino acids. The CDR3 bases are TGCGCCAGCAGCTACGGACTAGCGGGGAACACCGGGGAGCTGTTTTTT. It encodes CASSYGLAGNTGELFF.

The CDR3 loop reads CASSFVGGSAASRGTEQYF. The CDR3 DNA follows: TGTGCCAGCAGCTTCGTGGGAGGGTCGGCCGCTAGCCGCGGGACCGAGCAGTACTTC. This sequence joins TRBV7-2 and TRBJ2-7, with 7 bases matching TRBD2. The CDR3 is 19 residues long. CDR1 and CDR2 (germline): SGHTA, FQGNSA. V was clipped by 3 bases and J by 6 bases; unmatched bases: 23.

This clonotype was observed many times. V and J are TRBV29-1 and TRBJ2-5; 14 positions agree with TRBD2. This CDR3 comprises 13 residues. Germline CDR1 and CDR2: SQVTM and ANQGSEA. J was trimmed by 5 bases and V by 4 bases; bases with no gene match: 0. The CDR3 nucleotides read TGCAGCGTTGGGACTAGCGGGAGGGAGACCCAGTACTTC. Its protein is CSVGTSGRETQYF.

This clonotype was recorded once. J is TRBJ2-6 and V is TRBV13; 9 bases agree with TRBD1. Germline V gives CDR1 PRHDT, CDR2 FYEKMQ (reference sequence). After removal of 3 bases from V and 4 bases from J, the junction contained 7 bases not matched to a gene. The CDR3 has 17 residues. The CDR3 DNA is TGTGCCAGCAGCTTCTCCTGGACAGGGGTAGGGGCCAACGTCCTGACTTTC. As protein: CASSFSWTGVGANVLTF.

Ten or more counts support this clonotype. The CDR3 here is CASNPSAGNEGFPQHF. CDR3 DNA: TGTGCCAGCAACCCTTCGGCGGGGAATGAGGGATTCCCCCAGCATTTT. V usage is TRBV27 and J usage is TRBJ1-5; D unclear. The V end was cut by 7 bases, the J end by 10 bases, with 26 bases between. Germline CDR1 MNHEY, CDR2 SMNVEV (reference sequence). There are 16 residues in the CDR3.

This clonotype was observed at least ten times. The chain employs TRBV3-1 and TRBJ2-3; 9 bases are a match to TRBD2. Germline-derived CDR1 and CDR2 are LGHDT and YNNKEL (reference sequence). This CDR3 contains 14 residues. V dropped 6 bases and J dropped 2; count of bases not matched to a gene: 3. CDR3 amino acids: CASSLAGITDTQYF. The DNA for the CDR3 is TGTGCCAGCAGTCTAGCGGGAATCACAGATACGCAGTATTTT.

This chain uses TRBV5-1 with TRBJ1-2; D is perhaps TRBD1 (5 bases). Germline V gene sequence: CDR1 SGHRS, CDR2 YFSETQ. There are 13 residues in the CDR3. V lost 2 bases and J lost 6, with 11 bases in between. CDR3 in amino acids: CASSFGHGDGYTF. CDR3 DNA sequence: TGCGCCAGCAGCTTTGGACATGGGGATGGCTACACCTTC. The full variable domain, with the rest looked up from reference TRBV5-1 and TRBJ1-2, is KAGVTQTPRYLIKTRGQQVTLSCSPISGHRSVSWYQQTPGQGLQFLFEYFSETQRNKGNFPGRFSGRQFSNSRSEMNVSTLELGDSALYLCASSFGHGDGYTFGSGTRLTVV.

This clonotype was detected ten times or more. The chain uses TRBV5-1 and TRBJ2-3, with D possibly matching TRBD1 (6 bases). Per germline, CDR1 SGHRS and CDR2 YFSETQ. The germline V and J ends were trimmed by 4 bases and 5 bases, with 11 bases remaining between them. The CDR3 totals 13 residues. In DNA, the CDR3 is TGCGCCAGCAGCGAACCAGGGGTAGATACGCAGTATTTT. It is translated as CASSEPGVDTQYF. Variable domain in full (rest from reference TRBV5-1 and TRBJ2-3): KAGVTQTPRYLIKTRGQQVTLSCSPISGHRSVSWYQQTPGQGLQFLFEYFSETQRNKGNFPGRFSGRQFSNSRSEMNVSTLELGDSALYLCASSEPGVDTQYFGPGTRLTVL.

This clonotype was found many times. This sequence joins TRBV7-9 and TRBJ1-6, with a tentative D call TRBD1 (5 bases). Germline lookup yields CDR1 SEHNR and CDR2 FQNEAQ (reference sequence). The CDR3 consists of 13 residues. V was clipped by 5 bases and J by 8 bases, with 10 bases between them. For the CDR3, the DNA is TGTGCCAGCAGCAACCAGGGAGATTCACCCCTCCACTTT. This gives the protein CASSNQGDSPLHF.

This clonotype was observed a single time. This may stem from a read error, because a much larger clone lies one nucleotide away. The rearrangement uses TRBV28 and TRBJ2-3, with 9 bases matching TRBD1. The CDR3 covers 15 residues. Unmatched junction bases numbered 6, after V lost 6 bases and J lost 2 bases. The germline CDR1 and CDR2 sequences are MDHEN and SYDVKM. CDR3 protein: CASSRTGGDTDTQYF. CDR3 bases: TGTGCCAGCAGCCGAACAGGGGGCGACACAGATACGCAGTATTTT.

This clonotype was picked up many times. The V call is TRBV20-1, the J call TRBJ2-7, with 8 bases lining up with TRBD2. The germline CDR1 and CDR2 sequences are DFQATT and SNEGSKA (reference sequence). Trimming took 6 bases from V and 3 from J; bases not matched to a gene: 13. This CDR3 is 15 amino acids long. CDR3 in DNA: TGCAGTGCCCCGTCCCGGGAGGGGGTAGGCTACGAGCAGTACTTC. This codes for CSAPSREGVGYEQYF.